The present TCR beta chain was sequenced within a study of vaccination and CD4 T cells after COVID-19. Study-wide context: Control cultures used a CEFX viral epitope pool, an HIV-1 Nef peptide pool, or no peptide.

The treatment denotes: roughly ten-day PBMC culture with coronavirus spike peptide pools or control peptides (ViraFEST assay). IL-2 at 8.5 to 10 IU/ml and peptide pools at roughly 11 ug/ml were added to PBMCs cultured at 1.5 million to 2 million per well. The table lists this clonotype with a few counts. Its antigen is unidentified. The study sequenced cultured CD4+ T cell DNA using the Oncomine TCR Beta short-read assay. Genomic DNA was extracted from cultured CD4+ T cells. TCRdb reprocessed the PCR reads via MiXCR and lists one record per CDR3 protein. In the table there are almost 20,000 distinct CDR3 sequences, around 60% of which are singletons. Trimming cost V 1 base and J 6 bases; bases outside gene matches: 8. The CDR3 loop spans 16 amino acids. Per germline, CDR1 LNHNV and CDR2 YYDKDF (reference sequence).

The J gene is TRBJ2-7, the V gene TRBV15; 11 nucleotides agree with TRBD1. The starting material was CD4+ T cells from blood, cultured in vitro, obtained after SARS-CoV-2 vaccination. This receptor was identified in a human donor who had recovered from COVID-19. CDR3 sequence (DNA): TGTGCCACCAGCAGAGTTACCGGGACAGGGGGAGGCGAGCAGTACTTC. This codes for CATSRVTGTGGGEQYF.